This T cell receptor beta chain was documented in a study of T cell repertoires in cytomegalovirus infection. Study summary: Indicated by public TCR beta signatures were CMV infection and matching HLA type.

Whole-study results and caveats: Dominating the ex vivo response were HLA-C-restricted CMV-specific TCR beta clonotypes. Pooled public TCR beta family frequency picked out CMV carriers with the relevant HLA.

TCRdb used MiXCR to reprocess the reads, holding one entry per CDR3 protein. The table records about 310,000 distinct CDR3 sequences, roughly 15% of them present only once. Notes on this clonotype: Its antigen is undetermined.

Trimming cost V 7 bases and J 5 bases; bases outside gene matches: 15. CDR3 length: 15 residues. Germline loops: CDR1 SQVTM, CDR2 ANQGSEA. The V call is TRBV29-1, the J call TRBJ2-5; 8 bases align to TRBD2. The TCR originated in a human donor in good health (CMV status not recorded). Some clones in this sample may be carry-over from other donors' samples. The sample was PBMCs. CDR3 in DNA: TGCAGCGCGCCTCGCGGGGGGACCTCTTGGGAGACCCAGTACTTC. It codes for CSAPRGGTSWETQYF.